Shown below are 27 T cell receptor beta chains from a single sample sequenced in a study of OX40 agonist ivuxolimab in advanced cancers. Assay used: immunoSEQ multiplex PCR; TCRdb lists only in-frame clones, some missing. Here the sample spans 72,000 or so clones, roughly 80% being singletons. The specimen was CD4+ or CD8+ T cells sorted from blood, collected in a trial of the OX40 agonist ivuxolimab. All receptors derive from an adult with an advanced solid tumor such as melanoma, head and neck, liver or kidney cancer.

The chain is built from TRBV5-4 and TRBJ2-5; TRBD2 agrees at 10 bases. From germline, CDR1 is SGHNT and CDR2 YYREEE (reference sequence). J gave up 5 bases and V 3 bases, and 4 bases lay outside the gene matches. CDR3 length: 14 residues. CDR3 DNA: TGTGCCAGCAGCTGGGCTAGCGGGAGTGAGACCCAGTACTTC. Translated, it gives CASSWASGSETQYF.

Points on this clone: Within the sample, other DNA sequences also encode this same CDR3. The chain has TRBV28 and TRBJ1-2; 8 nucleotides align to TRBD1. Germline V gene lookup returns CDR1 MDHEN and CDR2 SYDVKM. V shed 6 bases, J shed 7 bases, and the junction held 7 bases outside the gene matches. CDR3 length: 13 residues. This CDR3 is CASSPGGRSGYTF. The CDR3 region has the DNA TGTGCCAGCAGCCCAGGGGGCCGGTCTGGCTACACCTTC.

This clone was counted a single time. V is TRBV6-1 and J is TRBJ2-7, with TRBD1 matching over 9 bases. The length of the CDR3 is 14 residues. V was pared by 6 bases and J by 3 bases, with 6 bases of the junction left unmatched. Germline CDR1 reads MNHNS; CDR2 reads SASEGT. CDR3 nucleotides: TGTGCCAGCAGCTGGGACAGGGTGGTCTACGAGCAGTACTTC. It translates to CASSWDRVVYEQYF.

This chain links TRBV2 with TRBJ1-3, with D hard to call. Germline-derived CDR1 and CDR2 are SNHLY and FYNNEI. The CDR3 runs 12 residues. V lost 8 bases, J lost 1 base, and 6 bases lay in between. CDR3 loop: CASEISGNTIYF. The CDR3 DNA sequence: TGTGCCAGCGAGATTTCTGGAAACACCATATATTTT.

A few counts support this clone. The chain employs TRBV19 and TRBJ1-2; 11 nucleotides agree with TRBD1. CDR1 LNHDA and CDR2 SQIVND come from the germline V gene (reference sequence). Trimming took 8 bases from V and 3 from J; bases not matched to a gene: 5. This CDR3 is built from 14 residues. CDR3 coding DNA: TGTGCCAGTTCGGACAGGGGGCTACACTATGGCTACACCTTC. Translation gives CASSDRGLHYGYTF.

This clone was seen just once. J is TRBJ2-7 and V is TRBV28; D possibly corresponds to TRBD2 (5 bases). Germline values: CDR1 MDHEN, CDR2 SYDVKM. The germline V and J ends were trimmed by 6 bases and 12 bases, with 21 bases remaining between them. There are 13 residues in the CDR3. The CDR3 DNA sequence: TGTGCCAGCAGACTGGAGGTGAGATCCATTACGTACTTC. Translation: CASRLEVRSITYF. Supplemented by reference TRBV28 and TRBJ2-7, the full variable domain reads DVKVTQSSRYLVKRTGEKVFLECVQDMDHENMFWYRQDPGLGLRLIYFSYDVKMKEKGDIPEGYSVSREKKERFSLILESASTNQTSMYLCASRLEVRSITYFGPGTRLTVT.

The rearrangement joins TRBV11-2 to TRBJ2-7; 8 bases align to TRBD2. This CDR3 has 13 amino acids. V shed 8 bases and J 10 bases; nucleotides not matched to a gene: 13. The germline CDR1 and CDR2 sequences are SGHAT and FQNNGV. Written as DNA, the CDR3 is TGTGCCAGCGAGCGCTCTAGCGGGCTTTCCCAGTACTTC. Translated: CASERSSGLSQYF.

As regards this clone: Germline is not matched at one junction end, which may reflect a read error. V and J are TRBV4-2 and TRBJ1-1, with D unclear. Germline CDR1 is LGHNA and CDR2 is YNFKEQ. CDR3 length equals 12 residues. The CDR3 DNA sequence: TGTGCCAGCAGCCAAGAAAACTTTGAAGTTTTCTTT. Its protein product is CASSQENFEVFF.

The chain uses TRBV19 and TRBJ2-1; 9 nucleotides line up with TRBD2. Germline trimming cut 3 bases from V and 0 bases from J; bases unmatched to any gene: 6. This CDR3 region has 17 residues. The germline CDR1 and CDR2 sequences are LNHDA and SQIVND (reference sequence). The CDR3 DNA reads TGTGCCAGTAGTATCCTGGCGGGAGGGGGCTCCTACAATGAGCAGTTCTTC. It codes for CASSILAGGGSYNEQFF.

This sequence joins TRBV6-5 and TRBJ1-2; D is undetermined. CDR1 and CDR2 from the germline V gene are MNHEY and SVGAGI. CDR3 length: 12 residues. Trimming removed 5 bases at V and 6 bases at J, with 10 bases between. The CDR3 coding sequence is TGTGCCAGCAGTCCGAAACTACATGGCTACACCTTC. This translates into CASSPKLHGYTF.

This sequence joins TRBV5-1 and TRBJ2-1; TRBD1 agrees at 9 bases. Germline V gene lookup returns CDR1 SGHRS and CDR2 YFSETQ. The CDR3 totals 13 residues. With 4 bases clipped from V and 11 bases from J, the junction kept 7 bases outside the gene matches. The CDR3 region has the DNA TGCGCCAGCAGCAGCGGACAGGGGATAAAGCAGTTCTTC. Protein sequence: CASSSGQGIKQFF.

This clone was counted a single time. The chain carries TRBV12-5 and TRBJ2-3; D remains unclear. This CDR3 has 12 amino acids. Germline loops: CDR1 LGHNT, CDR2 FRNRAP. V dropped 1 base and J dropped 7 bases, with 6 bases sitting between them. As DNA, the CDR3 is TGTGCTAGTGGTTTGGGAAGTAATACGCAGTATTTT. Translation gives CASGLGSNTQYF.

This clone has only a few counts. The genes are TRBV6-1 and TRBJ1-1, with a tentative D call TRBD1 (5 bases). CDR1 is MNHNS, CDR2 SASEGT, per germline. V was clipped by 6 bases and J by 5 bases, with 16 bases between them. The CDR3 sequence is 14 residues long. The DNA of the CDR3 is TGTGCCAGCAGGATCTGGGTCGAGGGGACTGAAGCTTTCTTT. It encodes CASRIWVEGTEAFF.

The V and J genes are TRBV7-8 and TRBJ2-7; 7 bases are a match to TRBD1. Germline-derived CDR1 and CDR2 are SGHVS and FQNEAQ. The junction had 6 bases not matched to a gene; V was cut back by 1 base and J by 0 bases. The CDR3 length is 16 residues. The CDR3 spells CASSLGLQGSSYEQYF. In DNA form, the CDR3 reads TGTGCCAGCAGCTTAGGCCTACAGGGGAGCTCCTACGAGCAGTACTTC.

The chain carries TRBV5-4 and TRBJ1-2, with 8 positions matching TRBD1. The trim removed 3 bases at V and 5 bases at J, leaving 12 bases unmatched. This CDR3 is 16 amino acids long. Germline loops: CDR1 SGHNT, CDR2 YYREEE (reference sequence). The CDR3 sequence is CASSSGQGEEGYGYTF. CDR3 in DNA: TGTGCCAGCAGCTCTGGACAGGGAGAAGAGGGATATGGCTACACCTTC.

The chain combines TRBV7-2 with TRBJ1-4; D is unresolved. V was trimmed by 3 bases and J by 7 bases, leaving 12 bases between them. CDR1 and CDR2 (germline): SGHTA, FQGNSA. The CDR3 loop spans 14 amino acids. CDR3 DNA: TGTGCCAGCAGCTTTACGGGAGCCGGTGAAAAACTGTTTTTT. Its translation: CASSFTGAGEKLFF. The full variable domain, in which reference TRBV7-2 and TRBJ1-4 provide the parts outside the CDR3, is GAGVSQSPSNKVTEKGKDVELRCDPISGHTALYWYRQSLGQGLEFLIYFQGNSAPDKSGLPSDRFSAERTGGSVSTLTIQRTQQEDSAVYLCASSFTGAGEKLFFGSGTQLSVL.

The chain recombines TRBV27 with TRBJ2-1; unclear D gene. V lost 3 bases, J lost 2 bases, and 8 bases lay in between. The CDR3 extends over 14 amino acids. Germline CDR1 is MNHEY and CDR2 is SMNVEV (reference sequence). CDR3 residues: CASSLGEAYNEQFF. The DNA for the CDR3 is TGTGCCAGCAGTTTGGGTGAGGCCTACAATGAGCAGTTCTTC.

V and J are TRBV5-4 and TRBJ2-3; D remains unclear. In germline, CDR1 is SGHNT, CDR2 YYREEE (reference sequence). This CDR3 spans 14 amino acids. Trimming took off 0 bases at V and 2 bases at J, with 7 bases between the two ends. Here the CDR3 reads CASSLGKPTDTQYF. The CDR3 region has the DNA TGTGCCAGCAGCTTGGGCAAACCCACAGATACGCAGTATTTT. Full variable domain (remainder filled in from reference TRBV5-4 and TRBJ2-3): ETGVTQSPTHLIKTRGQQVTLRCSSQSGHNTVSWYQQALGQGPQFIFQYYREEENGRGNFPPRFSGLQFPNYSSELNVNALELDDSALYLCASSLGKPTDTQYFGPGTRLTVL.

Only one count was recorded for this clone. The chain recombines TRBV19 with TRBJ1-5; D call uncertain. V was clipped by 3 bases and J by 3 bases, with 9 bases between them. Per germline, CDR1 LNHDA and CDR2 SQIVND (reference sequence). The CDR3 covers 14 residues. As DNA, the CDR3 is TGTGCCAGTAGTATCACGGGCCCCAATCAGCCCCAGCATTTT. It translates to CASSITGPNQPQHF. The full variable domain, completed using reference TRBV19 and TRBJ1-5, is DGGITQSPKYLFRKEGQNVTLSCEQNLNHDAMYWYRQDPGQGLRLIYYSQIVNDFQKGDIAEGYSVSREKKESFPLTVTSAQKNPTAFYLCASSITGPNQPQHFGDGTRLSIL.

There are a few counts of this clone. The J gene is TRBJ1-2, the V gene TRBV7-9; TRBD1 agrees at 7 bases. The J segment lost 7 bases and the V segment lost 1 base, leaving 3 bases of the junction unmatched. From germline, CDR1 is SEHNR and CDR2 FQNEAQ (reference sequence). This CDR3 is built from 13 residues. The CDR3 region is CASSLEAGGGYTF. In nucleotides, the CDR3 is TGTGCCAGCAGCTTAGAAGCAGGGGGTGGCTACACCTTC.

The rearrangement joins TRBV6-5 to TRBJ2-3; D unresolved. CDR1 is MNHEY, CDR2 SVGAGI, per germline. V lost 4 bases, J lost 6 bases, and 11 bases lay in between. The CDR3 length is 13 residues. CDR3 sequence reads: CASSLSFADTQYF. In DNA, the CDR3 is TGTGCCAGCAGTTTGTCATTCGCGGATACGCAGTATTTT.

The chain couples TRBV16 to TRBJ2-1, with 7 bases fitting TRBD1. The CDR3 extends over 15 amino acids. Per the germline V gene, CDR1 is KGHSY and CDR2 is FQNENV. With V trimmed by 2 bases and J by 6 bases, 7 bases remained unmatched. As DNA, the CDR3 is TGTGCCAGCAGCCAACACAGGGGATGGGGCAATGAGCAGTTCTTC. It is translated as CASSQHRGWGNEQFF.

The rearrangement joins TRBV9 to TRBJ1-4; unclear D gene. Deletions cut 4 bases from V and 8 bases from J, with 21 bases between. The germline gives CDR1 SGDLS, CDR2 YYNGEE. The CDR3 loop spans 16 amino acids. The CDR3 is CASSLTPGSVGEKLFF. In nucleotides, the CDR3 is TGTGCCAGCAGCCTCACCCCGGGGAGCGTGGGGGAAAAACTGTTTTTT. The full variable domain, its missing parts supplied by reference TRBV9 and TRBJ1-4, is DSGVTQTPKHLITATGQRVTLRCSPRSGDLSVYWYQQSLDQGLQFLIQYYNGEERAKGNILERFSAQQFPDLHSELNLSSLELGDSALYFCASSLTPGSVGEKLFFGSGTQLSVL.

This sequence joins TRBV5-1 and TRBJ1-1, with 8 bases identical to TRBD1. Germline V gene data show CDR1 as SGHRS and CDR2 as YFSETQ. J lost 4 bases, V lost 1 base, and 3 bases had no gene match. This CDR3 is built from 14 residues. The CDR3 reads CASSLQGAVTEAFF. DNA for the CDR3: TGCGCCAGCAGCTTGCAGGGGGCGGTCACTGAAGCTTTCTTT.

This chain links TRBV7-9 with TRBJ2-2; 8 bases map to TRBD2. Per the germline V gene, CDR1 is SEHNR and CDR2 is FQNEAQ (reference sequence). The CDR3 is made up of 14 amino acids. The V segment lost 6 bases and the J segment 7 bases; nucleotides outside the gene matches: 7. In nucleotides, the CDR3 is TGTGCCAGCAGAAAGGGACTAGGGAACGGGGAGCTGTTTTTT. Protein: CASRKGLGNGELFF. Based on the CDR3 plus reference TRBV7-9 and TRBJ2-2, the full variable domain is DTGVSQNPRHKITKRGQNVTFRCDPISEHNRLYWYRQTLGQGPEFLTYFQNEAQLEKSRLLSDRFSAERPKGSFSTLEIQRTEQGDSAMYLCASRKGLGNGELFFGEGSRLTVL.

The rearrangement joins TRBV7-2 to TRBJ2-2, with 9 nucleotides matching TRBD1. The CDR3 contains 19 residues. The V gene's germline CDR1 is SGHTA and CDR2 FQGNSA. Unmatched junction bases numbered 12, after V lost 1 base and J lost 3 bases. CDR3 loop: CASSLVVLSGTGYTGELFF. The CDR3 DNA reads TGTGCCAGCAGCTTAGTGGTACTGTCCGGGACAGGGTACACCGGGGAGCTGTTTTTT.

This clone was seen more than once but under ten times. The rearrangement uses TRBV29-1 and TRBJ1-5, with 8 bases lining up with TRBD1. V dropped 0 bases and J dropped 6; count of bases not matched to a gene: 1. CDR1 and CDR2 from the germline V gene are SQVTM and ANQGSEA. The CDR3 is made up of 13 amino acids. CDR3 bases: TGCAGCGTTGAAGACACAGGGGGTCAGCCCCAGCATTTT. Translation gives CSVEDTGGQPQHF.